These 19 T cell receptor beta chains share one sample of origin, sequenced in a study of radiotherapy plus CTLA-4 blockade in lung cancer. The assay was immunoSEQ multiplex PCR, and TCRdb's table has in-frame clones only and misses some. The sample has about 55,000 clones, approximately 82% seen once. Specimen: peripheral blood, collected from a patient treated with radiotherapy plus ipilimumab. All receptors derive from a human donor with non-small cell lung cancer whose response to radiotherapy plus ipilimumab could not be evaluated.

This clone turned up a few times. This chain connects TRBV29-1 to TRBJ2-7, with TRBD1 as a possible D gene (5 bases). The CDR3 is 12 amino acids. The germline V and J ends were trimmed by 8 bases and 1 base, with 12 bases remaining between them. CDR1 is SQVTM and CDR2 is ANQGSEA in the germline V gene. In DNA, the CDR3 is TGCAGCATAACGACAGTTTCCTACGAGCAGTACTTC. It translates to CSITTVSYEQYF.

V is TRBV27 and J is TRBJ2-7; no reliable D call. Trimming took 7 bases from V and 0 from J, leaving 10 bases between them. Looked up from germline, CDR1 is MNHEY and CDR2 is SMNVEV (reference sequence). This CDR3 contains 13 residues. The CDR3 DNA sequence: TGTGCCAGCAATGGGCCCCCCTCCTACGAGCAGTACTTC. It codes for CASNGPPSYEQYF.

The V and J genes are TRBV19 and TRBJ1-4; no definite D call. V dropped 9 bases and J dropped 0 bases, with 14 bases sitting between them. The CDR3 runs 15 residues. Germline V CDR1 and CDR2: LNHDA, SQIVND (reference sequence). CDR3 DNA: TGTGCCAGCCTAGACGGCAGAGCAACTAATGAAAAACTGTTTTTT. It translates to CASLDGRATNEKLFF.

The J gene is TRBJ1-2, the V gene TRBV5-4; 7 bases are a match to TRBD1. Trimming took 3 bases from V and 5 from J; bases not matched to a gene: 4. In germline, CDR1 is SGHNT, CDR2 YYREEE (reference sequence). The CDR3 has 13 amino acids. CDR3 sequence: CASSSAGGYGYTF. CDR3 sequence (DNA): TGTGCCAGCAGCTCGGCAGGGGGATATGGCTACACCTTC. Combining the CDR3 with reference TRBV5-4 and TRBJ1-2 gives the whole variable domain ETGVTQSPTHLIKTRGQQVTLRCSSQSGHNTVSWYQQALGQGPQFIFQYYREEENGRGNFPPRFSGLQFPNYSSELNVNALELDDSALYLCASSSAGGYGYTFGSGTRLTVV.

DNA of the CDR3: TGCGCCAGCAGTTCCGGGACTCCTGGTTGGGACATTCAGTACTTC. It translates to CASSSGTPGWDIQYF. The V call is TRBV10-1, the J call TRBJ2-4, with D perhaps TRBD2 (6 bases). Trimming shortened V by 5 bases and J by 8 bases, and 19 bases separated the two germline ends. Germline loops: CDR1 WNHNN, CDR2 SYGVQD (reference sequence). The CDR3 consists of 15 residues.

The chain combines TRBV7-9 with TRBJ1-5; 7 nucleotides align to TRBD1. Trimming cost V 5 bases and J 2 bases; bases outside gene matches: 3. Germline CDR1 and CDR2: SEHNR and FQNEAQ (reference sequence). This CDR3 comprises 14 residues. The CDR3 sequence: CASSRTGGNQPQHF. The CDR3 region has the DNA TGTGCCAGCAGCCGTACAGGGGGCAATCAGCCCCAGCATTTT.

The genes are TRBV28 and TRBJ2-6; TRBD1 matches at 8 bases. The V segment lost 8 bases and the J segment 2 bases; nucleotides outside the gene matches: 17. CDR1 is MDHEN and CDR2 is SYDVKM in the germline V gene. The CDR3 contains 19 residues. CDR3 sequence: CASAGWGPGGAPGANVLTF. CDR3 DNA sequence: TGTGCCAGCGCTGGTTGGGGCCCAGGGGGCGCCCCTGGGGCCAACGTCCTGACTTTC.

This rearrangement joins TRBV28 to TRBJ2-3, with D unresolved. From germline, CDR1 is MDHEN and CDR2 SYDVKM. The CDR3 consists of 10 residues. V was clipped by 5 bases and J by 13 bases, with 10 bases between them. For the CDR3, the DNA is TGTGCCAGCAGTAAAACAGTTAAGTATTTT. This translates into CASSKTVKYF.

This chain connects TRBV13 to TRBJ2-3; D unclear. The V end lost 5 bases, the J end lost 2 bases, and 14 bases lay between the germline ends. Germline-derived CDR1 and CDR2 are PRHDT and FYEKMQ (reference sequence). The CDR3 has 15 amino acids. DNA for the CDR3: TGTGCCAGCAGCCCCCTCCCTTTGTCCACAGATACGCAGTATTTT. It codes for CASSPLPLSTDTQYF.

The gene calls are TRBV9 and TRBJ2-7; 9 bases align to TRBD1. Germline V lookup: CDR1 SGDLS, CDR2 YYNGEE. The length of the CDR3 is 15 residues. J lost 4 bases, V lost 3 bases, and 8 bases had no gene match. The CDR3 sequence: CASSARQGGPYEQYF. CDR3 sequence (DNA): TGTGCCAGCAGCGCGAGACAGGGGGGTCCGTACGAGCAGTACTTC.

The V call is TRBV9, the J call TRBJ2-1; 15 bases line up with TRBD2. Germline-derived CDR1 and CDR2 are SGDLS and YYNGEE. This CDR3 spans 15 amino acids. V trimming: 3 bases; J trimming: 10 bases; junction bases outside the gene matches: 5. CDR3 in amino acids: CASSGTSGRVREQFF. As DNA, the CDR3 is TGTGCCAGCAGCGGGACTAGCGGGAGGGTTAGGGAGCAGTTCTTC.

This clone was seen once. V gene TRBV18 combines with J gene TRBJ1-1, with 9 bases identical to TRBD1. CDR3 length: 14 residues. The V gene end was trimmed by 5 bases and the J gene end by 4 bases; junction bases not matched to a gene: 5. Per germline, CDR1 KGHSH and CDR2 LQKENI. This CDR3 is CASSTSTGGTEAFF. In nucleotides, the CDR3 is TGTGCCAGCTCAACTTCGACAGGGGGCACTGAAGCTTTCTTT. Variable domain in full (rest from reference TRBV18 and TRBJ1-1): NAGVMQNPRHLVRRRGQEARLRCSPMKGHSHVYWYRQLPEEGLKFMVYLQKENIIDESGMPKERFSAEFPKEGPSILRIQQVVRGDSAAYFCASSTSTGGTEAFFGQGTRLTVV.

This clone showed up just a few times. The CDR3 nucleotides are TGCGCCAGCAGCCGAGAGCGGGAGTCGAGGTGGGAGACCCAGTACTTC. This encodes CASSRERESRWETQYF. The rearrangement links TRBV4-1 to TRBJ2-5, with 8 positions matching TRBD2. This CDR3 region has 16 residues. The trim removed 4 bases at V and 5 bases at J, leaving 12 bases unmatched. Germline CDR1 is MGHRA and CDR2 is YSYEKL.

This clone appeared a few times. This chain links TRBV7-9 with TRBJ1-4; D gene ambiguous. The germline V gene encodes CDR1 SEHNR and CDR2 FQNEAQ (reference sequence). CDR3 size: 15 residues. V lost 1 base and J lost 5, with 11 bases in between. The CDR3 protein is CASSLGNSKNEKLFF. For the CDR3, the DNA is TGTGCCAGCAGCTTAGGGAACAGTAAAAATGAAAAACTGTTTTTT.

The CDR3 spells CASRQQGLGSYEQYF. The CDR3 nucleotides read TGCGCCAGCAGACAACAGGGTTTAGGCTCCTACGAGCAGTACTTC. The V call is TRBV5-1, the J call TRBJ2-7; TRBD1 might be the D (6 bases). V lost 5 bases and J lost 0, with 15 bases in between. CDR3 size: 15 residues. Per germline, CDR1 SGHRS and CDR2 YFSETQ.

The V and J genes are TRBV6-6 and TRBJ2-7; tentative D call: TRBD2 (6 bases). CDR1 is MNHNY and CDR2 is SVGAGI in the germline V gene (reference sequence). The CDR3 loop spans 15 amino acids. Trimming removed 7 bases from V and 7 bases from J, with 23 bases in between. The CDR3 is CASTSAGRVSSEQYF. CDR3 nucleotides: TGTGCCAGCACATCAGCGGGCAGGGTCTCATCAGAGCAGTACTTC.

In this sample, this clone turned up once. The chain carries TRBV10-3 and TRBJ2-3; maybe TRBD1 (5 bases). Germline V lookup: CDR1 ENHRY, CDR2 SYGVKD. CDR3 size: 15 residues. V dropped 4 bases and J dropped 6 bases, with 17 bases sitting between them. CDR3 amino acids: CAISGKGRTSDTQYF. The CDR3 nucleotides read TGTGCCATCAGTGGGAAGGGCCGGACATCGGATACGCAGTATTTT.

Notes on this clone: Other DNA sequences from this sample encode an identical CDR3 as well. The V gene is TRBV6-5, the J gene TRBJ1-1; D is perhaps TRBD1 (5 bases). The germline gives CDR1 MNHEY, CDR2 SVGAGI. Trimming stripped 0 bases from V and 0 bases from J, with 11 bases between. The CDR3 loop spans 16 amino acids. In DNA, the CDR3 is TGTGCCAGCAGTTACTCGCCAGACAGACTGAACACTGAAGCTTTCTTT. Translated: CASSYSPDRLNTEAFF.

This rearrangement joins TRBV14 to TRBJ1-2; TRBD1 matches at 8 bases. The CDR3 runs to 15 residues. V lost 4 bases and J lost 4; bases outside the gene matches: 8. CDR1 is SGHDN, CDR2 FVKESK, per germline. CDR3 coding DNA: TGTGCCAGCAGCCGAACCGGACAGGGCCCCTATGGCTACACCTTC. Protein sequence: CASSRTGQGPYGYTF.